Presented here are 26 T cell receptor beta chains from one specimen sequenced in a study of OX40 agonist ivuxolimab in advanced cancers. Only in-frame clones appear in the TCRdb table, and some are missing; sequencing was by immunoSEQ multiplex PCR. The table shows 15,000 to 20,000 clones, with about 80% occurring only once. Sequencing used CD4+ or CD8+ T cells sorted from blood, obtained in a trial of the OX40 agonist ivuxolimab. The receptors originated from an adult with an advanced solid tumor such as melanoma, head and neck, liver or kidney cancer.

V usage is TRBV30 and J usage is TRBJ2-1; 9 bases align to TRBD2. Germline assignment: CDR1 GTSNPN and CDR2 SVGIG (reference sequence). The ends lost 5 bases at V and 7 bases at J; junction bases unmatched: 9. This CDR3 is built from 14 residues. The CDR3 nucleotides read TGTGCCTGGTCAAGCGGGGGGTTTAGTAATGAGCAGTTCTTC. Amino acids: CAWSSGGFSNEQFF. The full variable domain, rest sourced from reference TRBV30 and TRBJ2-1, is SQTIHQWPATLVQPVGSPLSLECTVEGTSNPNLYWYRQAAGRGLQLLFYSVGIGQISSEVPQNLSASRPQDRQFILSSKKLLLSDSGFYLCAWSSGGFSNEQFFGPGTRLTVL.

The chain uses TRBV5-1 and TRBJ2-3; TRBD1 matches 8 bases. CDR1 and CDR2 from the germline V gene are SGHRS and YFSETQ. The ends lost 4 bases at V and 4 bases at J; junction bases unmatched: 8. The CDR3 has 15 amino acids. The CDR3 DNA reads TGCGCCAGCAGCCTAGGACAGGGCGGGTCAGATACGCAGTATTTT. Translation: CASSLGQGGSDTQYF.

The chain carries TRBV10-3 and TRBJ1-1; D not certain. Germline V gene lookup returns CDR1 ENHRY and CDR2 SYGVKD. The CDR3 sequence is 13 residues long. V shed 0 bases and J shed 11 bases, with 13 bases lying between them. This CDR3 is CAISESGWSGAFF. The CDR3 DNA reads TGTGCCATCAGTGAGTCGGGTTGGAGTGGCGCTTTCTTT.

The chain employs TRBV18 and TRBJ2-3; D gene unclear. The germline gives CDR1 KGHSH, CDR2 LQKENI. Between the trimmed V and J ends, which lost 3 bases and 2 bases, there was a span of 9 bases. The CDR3 length is 14 residues. CDR3 nucleotide sequence: TGTGCCAGCTCACCCCAAGGAATCACAGATACGCAGTATTTT. Its translation: CASSPQGITDTQYF.

The DNA for the CDR3 is TGTGCCAGTGCCAGCGTTCAATATATAAATTCACCCCTCCACTTT. Translation gives CASASVQYINSPLHF. V gene TRBV19 combines with J gene TRBJ1-6; D unclear. Looked up from germline, CDR1 is LNHDA and CDR2 is SQIVND (reference sequence). Trimming took 8 bases from V and 7 from J, leaving 18 bases between them. This CDR3 spans 15 amino acids. The full variable domain, in which reference TRBV19 and TRBJ1-6 provide the parts outside the CDR3, is DGGITQSPKYLFRKEGQNVTLSCEQNLNHDAMYWYRQDPGQGLRLIYYSQIVNDFQKGDIAEGYSVSREKKESFPLTVTSAQKNPTAFYLCASASVQYINSPLHFGNGTRLTVT.

The chain has TRBV5-1 and TRBJ2-5; D is unclear. This CDR3 is built from 15 residues. V lost 0 bases to trimming and J lost 1 base, with 10 bases between them. Per germline, CDR1 SGHRS and CDR2 YFSETQ. CDR3 sequence reads: CASSLGSVSQETQYF. The CDR3, as DNA: TGCGCCAGCAGCTTGGGCTCCGTGAGCCAAGAGACCCAGTACTTC.

The chain employs TRBV7-2 and TRBJ2-4, with TRBD2 matching over 13 bases. V lost 7 bases to trimming and J lost 9 bases; unmatched junction nucleotides: 18. Germline loops: CDR1 SGHTA, CDR2 FQGNSA. The CDR3 runs 18 residues. CDR3 sequence reads: CASTHSRGGLAGEGIQYF. CDR3 nucleotide sequence: TGTGCCAGCACCCACTCCCGGGGAGGACTAGCGGGAGAGGGCATTCAGTACTTC. The full variable domain, rest sourced from reference TRBV7-2 and TRBJ2-4, is GAGVSQSPSNKVTEKGKDVELRCDPISGHTALYWYRQSLGQGLEFLIYFQGNSAPDKSGLPSDRFSAERTGGSVSTLTIQRTQQEDSAVYLCASTHSRGGLAGEGIQYFGAGTRLSVL.

The gene calls are TRBV6-1 and TRBJ1-5; D is undetermined. In germline, CDR1 is MNHNS, CDR2 SASEGT. V was shortened by 3 bases and J by 2 bases, with 8 bases between the two germline ends. The CDR3 has 14 amino acids. The CDR3 DNA reads as TGTGCCAGCAGTGATCTGCAAGGCAATCAGCCCCAGCATTTT. It codes for CASSDLQGNQPQHF.

This chain connects TRBV6-6 to TRBJ2-7; no definite D call. V was cut by 2 bases and J by 3 bases, with 11 bases left in between. The CDR3 contains 14 residues. Germline assignment: CDR1 MNHNY and CDR2 SVGAGI (reference sequence). The CDR3 DNA reads as TGTGCCAGCAGTTACCGCAGGATACTCTACGAGCAGTACTTC. The encoded protein is CASSYRRILYEQYF.

The chain has TRBV7-2 and TRBJ2-1; 10 bases match TRBD1. Germline-derived CDR1 and CDR2 are SGHTA and FQGNSA. J was trimmed by 1 base and V by 5 bases; bases with no gene match: 2. This CDR3 has 15 residues. The CDR3 DNA is TGTGCCAGCAGCCGGGGACAGGGGTCCTACAATGAGCAGTTCTTC. This encodes CASSRGQGSYNEQFF.

The chain recombines TRBV4-3 with TRBJ1-5; D call uncertain. This CDR3 spans 15 amino acids. V gave up 0 bases and J gave up 7 bases, with 13 bases separating them. Germline V gene lookup returns CDR1 LGHNA and CDR2 YSLEER. CDR3 in DNA: TGCGCCAGCAGCCAAGATAGACTGACCGGGCAGCCCCAGCATTTT. Protein sequence: CASSQDRLTGQPQHF.

The chain couples TRBV6-1 to TRBJ1-1; D is undetermined. V shed 4 bases and J shed 5 bases, with 11 bases lying between them. The CDR3 extends over 13 amino acids. The germline CDR1 and CDR2 sequences are MNHNS and SASEGT. CDR3 in DNA: TGTGCCAGCAGTGTCCACGTGGGTACTGAAGCTTTCTTT. It translates to CASSVHVGTEAFF.

There are a few counts of this clone. This chain connects TRBV11-2 to TRBJ1-6; TRBD1 is a possible D gene (5 bases). There are 12 residues in the CDR3. The germline V gene encodes CDR1 SGHAT and CDR2 FQNNGV. V dropped 5 bases and J dropped 10 bases, with 9 bases sitting between them. The CDR3 is CASSLGDSPLHF. CDR3 sequence (DNA): TGTGCCAGCAGCCTGGGGGACTCACCCCTCCACTTT.

This clone is termed medium-sized (0.01 to 0.1%). The identical CDR3 is also encoded by other nucleotide sequences in the sample. The chain has TRBV4-1 and TRBJ1-1, with D hard to call. With 0 bases removed from V and 0 bases from J, the gap between germline ends came to 5 bases. This CDR3 contains 14 residues. Germline lookup yields CDR1 MGHRA and CDR2 YSYEKL. The CDR3 spells CASSQESLNTEAFF. The CDR3 nucleotides read TGCGCCAGCAGCCAAGAGTCCTTGAACACTGAAGCTTTCTTT.

The rearrangement links TRBV28 to TRBJ2-1; 9 bases line up with TRBD2. The CDR3 contains 14 residues. Trimming cost V 5 bases and J 9 bases; bases outside gene matches: 8. Germline loops: CDR1 MDHEN, CDR2 SYDVKM. The CDR3 reads CASSLTGTSFEQFF. In DNA, the CDR3 is TGTGCCAGCAGTCTCACCGGGACTAGCTTTGAGCAGTTCTTC.

The chain has TRBV6-6 and TRBJ1-1, with TRBD1 as a possible D gene (6 bases). This CDR3 region has 16 residues. V was clipped by 0 bases and J by 6 bases, with 17 bases between them. Germline CDR1 and CDR2: MNHNY and SVGAGI (reference sequence). The CDR3 DNA sequence: TGTGCCAGCAGTTACTCGAGGGGGGGCGCAGTAGCTGAAGCTTTCTTT. Translation gives CASSYSRGGAVAEAFF.

V is TRBV29-1 and J is TRBJ1-1, with D perhaps TRBD1 (5 bases). Trimming left V 0 bases short and J 5 bases short, with 13 bases between. The CDR3 extends over 14 amino acids. CDR1 and CDR2 from the germline V gene are SQVTM and ANQGSEA. CDR3 residues: CSVEDSRGRTEAFF. The CDR3 bases are TGCAGCGTTGAAGATTCGCGGGGGAGGACTGAAGCTTTCTTT.

This clone has a handful of counts. The chain couples TRBV28 to TRBJ1-2; 8 positions agree with TRBD1. Germline V gene lookup returns CDR1 MDHEN and CDR2 SYDVKM. This CDR3 contains 13 residues. The J segment lost 4 bases and the V segment lost 4 bases, leaving 2 bases of the junction unmatched. CDR3 residues: CASSSGQVYGYTF. The CDR3 nucleotides are TGTGCCAGCAGTTCGGGACAGGTCTATGGCTACACCTTC.

V and J are TRBV6-6 and TRBJ2-5, with D hard to call. Germline V gene lookup returns CDR1 MNHNY and CDR2 SVGAGI (reference sequence). The CDR3 extends over 14 amino acids. V dropped 4 bases and J dropped 1 base, with 10 bases sitting between them. CDR3 bases: TGTGCCAGCAGTTTGCCCGGGTTCCAAGAGACCCAGTACTTC. The encoded protein is CASSLPGFQETQYF.

The chain couples TRBV19 to TRBJ1-5, with 8 bases matching TRBD1. Germline trimming cut 5 bases from V and 6 bases from J; bases unmatched to any gene: 12. Germline V gene data show CDR1 as LNHDA and CDR2 as SQIVND (reference sequence). This CDR3 is built from 16 residues. The CDR3 spells CASSPLGQVFSQPQHF. As DNA, the CDR3 is TGTGCCAGTAGTCCCCTGGGACAGGTCTTTAGTCAGCCCCAGCATTTT.

V usage is TRBV7-9 and J usage is TRBJ2-5; 7 bases are shared with TRBD1. The CDR3 is 15 residues long. V shed 2 bases, J shed 3 bases, and the junction held 6 bases outside the gene matches. Germline loops: CDR1 SEHNR, CDR2 FQNEAQ (reference sequence). The CDR3, as DNA: TGTGCCAGCAGCTTACTAGGGGGCAGGAAAGAGACCCAGTACTTC. It codes for CASSLLGGRKETQYF.

This rearrangement joins TRBV25-1 to TRBJ1-1, with D uncertain. Germline CDR1 MGHDK, CDR2 SYGVNS. CDR3 length: 12 amino acids. V was shortened by 6 bases and J by 4 bases, with 9 bases between the two germline ends. Here the CDR3 DNA reads TGTGCCAGCAGGGCTTTTAGCACTGAAGCTTTCTTT. Translated, it gives CASRAFSTEAFF.

This clone has a handful of counts. The V and J genes are TRBV11-2 and TRBJ2-1, with a weak D call TRBD1 (6 bases). V lost 1 base, J lost 8 bases, and 15 bases lay in between. The germline V gene has CDR1 SGHAT and CDR2 FQNNGV. The CDR3 loop spans 15 amino acids. The CDR3 nucleotides read TGTGCCAGCAGCTTAGGCAGGGGAAGTAGCGATGAGCAGTTCTTC. This translates into CASSLGRGSSDEQFF.

The rearrangement uses TRBV28 and TRBJ2-1; a possible D gene is TRBD1 (5 bases). Germline V gene sequence: CDR1 MDHEN, CDR2 SYDVKM. CDR3 length equals 13 residues. With 7 bases removed from V and 3 bases from J, the gap between germline ends came to 10 bases. The DNA for the CDR3 is TGTGCCAGCAAAAGGGGCGTCTACAATGAGCAGTTCTTC. Translation: CASKRGVYNEQFF.

This sequence joins TRBV10-3 and TRBJ1-1; D is uncertain. Trimming took 7 bases from V and 1 from J, leaving 10 bases between them. The V gene's germline CDR1 is ENHRY and CDR2 SYGVKD. This CDR3 is 13 amino acids long. The CDR3 is CAIKPARNTEAFF. The DNA of the CDR3 is TGTGCCATCAAACCAGCCAGGAACACTGAAGCTTTCTTT.

This chain links TRBV5-1 with TRBJ2-3; the match to TRBD2 covers 7 bases. Germline V CDR1 and CDR2: SGHRS, YFSETQ. The junction had 3 bases not matched to a gene; V was cut back by 2 bases and J by 0 bases. The CDR3 extends over 15 amino acids. The CDR3 sequence: CASSFGRGSTDTQYF. CDR3 sequence (DNA): TGCGCCAGCAGCTTCGGGCGGGGGAGCACAGATACGCAGTATTTT.